The 17 T cell receptor beta chains below all came from one sample that was sequenced in a study of T-cell reconstitution after alpha-beta-depleted transplantation in children. The library targeted TCRbeta and was prepared with unique molecular identifiers. TCRdb redid the calling of the PCR reads with MiXCR, one entry per CDR3 protein. Here the sample spans 350,000 to 450,000 distinct CDR3 sequences, roughly 22% being singletons. The sequences come from PBMCs from the stem cell graft donor, collected from the stem cell graft. The receptors originated from a human donor who donated a stem cell graft to a child with acute myeloid leukemia.

The V gene is TRBV28, the J gene TRBJ2-7, with 8 bases matching TRBD1. The CDR3 loop spans 15 amino acids. CDR1 and CDR2 (germline): MDHEN, SYDVKM. V shed 4 bases and J 3 bases; nucleotides not matched to a gene: 8. CDR3 region: CASSSLRTGIYEQYF. The CDR3 DNA reads as TGTGCCAGCAGTTCCCTCCGGACAGGGATCTACGAGCAGTACTTC.

This clonotype has at least ten counts. The J gene is TRBJ2-1, the V gene TRBV29-1, with TRBD1 matching 10 bases. CDR3 length: 13 residues. The V gene end was trimmed by 6 bases and the J gene end by 6 bases; junction bases not matched to a gene: 5. Looked up from germline, CDR1 is SQVTM and CDR2 is ANQGSEA. CDR3 region: CSVWTGGGNEQFF. The CDR3 nucleotides are TGCAGCGTCTGGACAGGGGGAGGCAATGAGCAGTTCTTC.

This clonotype was seen only a few times. This chain joins TRBV25-1 and TRBJ2-5; 8 bases are a match to TRBD2. CDR1 MGHDK and CDR2 SYGVNS come from the germline V gene. V dropped 1 base and J dropped 1; count of bases not matched to a gene: 5. This CDR3 region has 16 residues. The CDR3 here is CASSESRSGSQETQYF. The CDR3 nucleotides read TGTGCCAGCAGTGAATCGCGGAGCGGGAGCCAAGAGACCCAGTACTTC. The whole variable domain, filled in from reference TRBV25-1 and TRBJ2-5, reads EADIYQTPRYLVIGTGKKITLECSQTMGHDKMYWYQQDPGMELHLIHYSYGVNSTEKGDLSSESTVSRIRTEHFPLTLESARPSHTSQYLCASSESRSGSQETQYFGPGTRLLVL.

This clonotype has a handful of counts. The chain combines TRBV7-3 with TRBJ2-7; TRBD2 agrees at 7 bases. The CDR3 has 14 residues. J gave up 5 bases and V 2 bases, and 6 bases lay outside the gene matches. Germline CDR1 SGHTA, CDR2 FQGTGA. Here the CDR3 DNA reads TGTGCCAGCAGCTTAGGGGGAGGGGTCCACGAGCAGTACTTC. The encoded protein is CASSLGGGVHEQYF.

This clonotype was observed a few times. The gene calls are TRBV29-1 and TRBJ2-3; 9 bases line up with TRBD1. Losses at the gene ends were 3 bases for V and 4 bases for J; bases not matched to a gene: 5. The CDR3 extends over 14 amino acids. CDR1 and CDR2 (germline): SQVTM, ANQGSEA. The CDR3 here is CSVDKTGGPDTQYF. The CDR3 nucleotides read TGCAGCGTTGATAAAACAGGGGGCCCAGATACGCAGTATTTT.

This rearrangement joins TRBV29-1 to TRBJ2-1, with TRBD2 as a possible D gene (5 bases). Germline V gene lookup returns CDR1 SQVTM and CDR2 ANQGSEA. This CDR3 is 16 amino acids long. The germline V and J ends were trimmed by 0 bases and 8 bases, with 20 bases remaining between them. In DNA form, the CDR3 reads TGCAGCGTTGAAGATCGGGCTCGGACTGGTGTGGATGAGCAGTTCTTC. Translating it yields CSVEDRARTGVDEQFF.

This chain connects TRBV27 to TRBJ2-5; possible D gene TRBD2, 5 bases. CDR3 length equals 14 residues. Trimming removed 4 bases at V and 1 base at J, with 10 bases between. Germline CDR1 MNHEY, CDR2 SMNVEV (reference sequence). Here the CDR3 DNA reads TGTGCCAGCAGTTCCCTAGCAGCCCAAGAGACCCAGTACTTC. It is translated as CASSSLAAQETQYF.

The genes are TRBV5-6 and TRBJ1-2; no definite D call. Germline assignment: CDR1 SGHDT and CDR2 YYEEEE. This CDR3 is built from 13 residues. Deletions cut 4 bases from V and 3 bases from J, with 10 bases between. The CDR3: CASSMTTHYGYTF. The DNA of the CDR3 is TGTGCCAGCAGCATGACGACACACTATGGCTACACCTTC.

This chain uses TRBV29-1 with TRBJ2-4; D not resolved. Germline V gene lookup returns CDR1 SQVTM and CDR2 ANQGSEA. The CDR3 length is 12 residues. Trimming removed 4 bases from V and 8 bases from J, with 12 bases in between. CDR3 in amino acids: CSVVEPLDIQYF. The CDR3 DNA reads TGCAGCGTTGTCGAGCCGCTGGACATTCAGTACTTC.

This clonotype was detected only a few times. V gene TRBV4-1 combines with J gene TRBJ2-1; 7 nucleotides match TRBD2. The CDR3 spans 15 residues. The germline gives CDR1 MGHRA, CDR2 YSYEKL. Trimming took 0 bases from V and 4 from J; bases not matched to a gene: 3. CDR3: CASSQELARYNEQFF. The CDR3 coding sequence is TGCGCCAGCAGCCAAGAACTAGCGCGGTACAATGAGCAGTTCTTC.

This clonotype was counted ten times or more. The chain joins TRBV20-1 to TRBJ2-1, with 10 bases matching TRBD2. V dropped 6 bases and J dropped 8; count of bases not matched to a gene: 10. The CDR3 covers 14 residues. Germline V lookup: CDR1 DFQATT, CDR2 SNEGSKA (reference sequence). The CDR3 DNA sequence: TGCAGTGCACAGAGGACTAGCGGTGCCGATGAGCAGTTCTTC. Translated: CSAQRTSGADEQFF.

CDR3 nucleotides: TGTGCCAGCAGTTTTAGGGTCGCAGGGACCCAGTACTTC. Amino acid sequence: CASSFRVAGTQYF. The chain recombines TRBV28 with TRBJ2-5; D uncertain. Germline V gene data show CDR1 as MDHEN and CDR2 as SYDVKM. There are 13 residues in the CDR3. Trimming stripped 3 bases from V and 7 bases from J, with 12 bases between.

This sequence joins TRBV20-1 and TRBJ2-3; tentatively, D is TRBD1 (6 bases). The CDR3 spans 15 residues. In germline, CDR1 is DFQATT, CDR2 SNEGSKA (reference sequence). The V end was cut by 3 bases, the J end by 7 bases, with 20 bases between. DNA for the CDR3: TGCAGTGCTAGTCTACCCGGTGGCAGGGGACATACGCAGTATTTT. This translates into CSASLPGGRGHTQYF.

This clonotype appeared many times. V and J are TRBV20-1 and TRBJ2-1; 12 positions agree with TRBD2. Germline CDR1 and CDR2: DFQATT and SNEGSKA (reference sequence). The CDR3 spans 17 residues. Trimming at V came to 0 bases and at J to 7 bases, leaving 10 bases not matched to a gene. Here the CDR3 reads CSARESELAGGRNEQFF. CDR3 coding DNA: TGCAGTGCTAGAGAATCTGAGCTAGCGGGAGGGAGGAATGAGCAGTTCTTC.

This clonotype appeared many times. The rearrangement joins TRBV20-1 to TRBJ2-5; 9 nucleotides match TRBD2. V trimming: 5 bases; J trimming: 4 bases; junction bases outside the gene matches: 17. CDR3 size: 17 residues. Per germline, CDR1 DFQATT and CDR2 SNEGSKA (reference sequence). CDR3 nucleotide sequence: TGCAGTGCTGTAGTCGGAATAGCGGGAGTTTGGGGAGAGACCCAGTACTTC. Translation gives CSAVVGIAGVWGETQYF.

This clonotype was seen a handful of times. This chain connects TRBV29-1 to TRBJ2-5; 8 bases align to TRBD2. The CDR3 length is 13 residues. Losses at the gene ends were 6 bases for V and 4 bases for J; bases not matched to a gene: 7. Germline loops: CDR1 SQVTM, CDR2 ANQGSEA. CDR3 residues: CSVTSGGGETQYF. The CDR3 nucleotides read TGCAGCGTCACTAGCGGAGGAGGAGAGACCCAGTACTTC.

V usage is TRBV10-2 and J usage is TRBJ2-2; D ambiguous. Per the germline V gene, CDR1 is WSHSY and CDR2 is SAAADI. CDR3 length: 12 residues. Trimming left V 6 bases short and J 5 bases short, with 7 bases between. The CDR3 region is CASRIGTGELFF. CDR3 DNA sequence: TGCGCCAGCAGAATTGGGACCGGGGAGCTGTTTTTT.